These T cell receptor beta chains were read from a single sample in a study of T cells in Graves' hyperthyroidism and ophthalmopathy. One entry per CDR3 protein, called by TCRdb with MiXCR from the multiplex PCR reads. The sample yields about 420,000 distinct CDR3 sequences, roughly an eighth seen once. The sample comprised blood. The source of these receptors is a young woman with Graves' hyperthyroidism. Each CDR3 is given with its conserved first and last residue. Each record gives: V gene, clone size, CDR3 length, J gene, D gene, CDR3 protein, CDR3 DNA. The D gene is left open where the match is weak. The listing skips clone size in some rows; elsewhere it reads once, few, many or a size class.

v_call: TRBV7-9; clone_size: many; cdr3_length: 18; j_call: TRBJ2-3; d_call: -; cdr3_aa: CASSLAGMKSGSTDTQYF; cdr3_nt: TGTGCCAGCAGCTTAGCAGGGATGAAAAGCGGGAGCACAGATACGCAGTATTTT
v_call: TRBV6-1; clone_size: few; cdr3_length: 17; j_call: TRBJ1-5; d_call: -; cdr3_aa: CASSEFQDSRANQPQHF; cdr3_nt: TGTGCCAGCAGTGAATTCCAGGACAGTCGGGCGAATCAGCCCCAGCATTTT
v_call: TRBV20-1; clone_size: many; cdr3_length: 11; j_call: TRBJ2-5; d_call: TRBD2; cdr3_aa: CSASSRDYQYF; cdr3_nt: TGCAGTGCTAGCTCCCGGGACTATCAGTACTTC
v_call: TRBV7-9; clone_size: many; cdr3_length: 16; j_call: TRBJ2-1; d_call: -; cdr3_aa: CASSSPDVPNYNEQFF; cdr3_nt: TGTGCCAGCAGCTCACCGGACGTTCCGAATTACAATGAGCAGTTCTTC
v_call: TRBV2; clone_size: many; cdr3_length: 15; j_call: TRBJ2-2; d_call: TRBD1; cdr3_aa: CAIPRGGTGIGELFF; cdr3_nt: TGTGCCATCCCCCGGGGCGGGACAGGGATCGGGGAGCTGTTTTTT
v_call: TRBV7-3; clone_size: -; cdr3_length: 17; j_call: TRBJ2-3; d_call: TRBD2; cdr3_aa: CASSLIGTSGFTDTQYF; cdr3_nt: TGTGCCAGCAGCTTAATAGGGACTAGCGGCTTCACAGATACGCAGTATTTT
v_call: TRBV7-9; clone_size: few; cdr3_length: 13; j_call: TRBJ2-3; d_call: -; cdr3_aa: CASNRRYTDTQYF; cdr3_nt: TGTGCCAGCAATCGCAGGTACACAGATACGCAGTATTTT
v_call: TRBV20-1; clone_size: few; cdr3_length: 15; j_call: TRBJ2-2; d_call: -; cdr3_aa: CSASHLNQNTGELFF; cdr3_nt: TGCAGTGCTAGTCACCTGAACCAGAACACCGGGGAGCTGTTTTTT
v_call: TRBV20-1; clone_size: few; cdr3_length: 16; j_call: TRBJ2-7; d_call: -; cdr3_aa: CSASKPDSFWAYEQYF; cdr3_nt: TGCAGTGCTAGCAAACCGGACAGTTTTTGGGCTTACGAGCAGTACTTC
v_call: TRBV10-3; clone_size: once; cdr3_length: 21; j_call: TRBJ2-3; d_call: -; cdr3_aa: CAISVGLGRADQTTSTDTQYF; cdr3_nt: TGTGCCATCAGTGTGGGGTTGGGAAGGGCGGATCAAACAACTAGCACAGATACGCAGTATTTT
v_call: TRBV5-5; clone_size: few; cdr3_length: 15; j_call: TRBJ1-5; d_call: -; cdr3_aa: CASSLDGLGNQPQHF; cdr3_nt: TGTGCCAGCAGCTTGGATGGGTTGGGGAATCAGCCCCAGCATTTT
v_call: TRBV28; clone_size: many; cdr3_length: 18; j_call: TRBJ2-4; d_call: TRBD2; cdr3_aa: CASSQIGKSGGPKNIQYF; cdr3_nt: TGTGCCAGCAGCCAAATAGGCAAGAGCGGGGGGCCCAAAAACATTCAGTACTTC
v_call: TRBV12-3/TRBV12-4; clone_size: once; cdr3_length: 12; j_call: TRBJ2-5; d_call: TRBD1; cdr3_aa: CASRGTGWTQYF; cdr3_nt: TGTGCCAGCAGGGGGACAGGGTGGACCCAGTACTTC
v_call: TRBV28; clone_size: -; cdr3_length: 16; j_call: TRBJ1-1; d_call: -; cdr3_aa: CASRTSGGGGNTEAFF; cdr3_nt: TGTGCCAGCAGGACTTCGGGGGGCGGCGGGAACACTGAAGCTTTCTTT
v_call: TRBV18; clone_size: few; cdr3_length: 16; j_call: TRBJ1-3; d_call: -; cdr3_aa: CASSPPGLPSGNTIYF; cdr3_nt: TGTGCCAGCTCACCCCCGGGCCTACCCTCTGGAAACACCATATATTTT
v_call: TRBV2; clone_size: many; cdr3_length: 16; j_call: TRBJ2-1; d_call: TRBD2; cdr3_aa: CASSEPRLAGGNEQFF; cdr3_nt: TGTGCCAGCAGTGAACCTAGACTAGCGGGAGGCAATGAGCAGTTCTTC
v_call: TRBV28; clone_size: -; cdr3_length: 16; j_call: TRBJ1-6; d_call: -; cdr3_aa: CASSLRLGPYNSPLHF; cdr3_nt: TGTGCCAGCAGTTTGCGTCTAGGCCCCTATAATTCACCCCTCCACTTT
v_call: TRBV30; clone_size: many; cdr3_length: 15; j_call: TRBJ2-1; d_call: -; cdr3_aa: CAWTPMGLPEGEQFF; cdr3_nt: TGTGCCTGGACCCCAATGGGACTTCCCGAAGGTGAGCAGTTCTTC
v_call: TRBV2; clone_size: many; cdr3_length: 13; j_call: TRBJ1-4; d_call: TRBD1; cdr3_aa: CASTRTGDEKLFF; cdr3_nt: TGTGCCAGCACCAGGACAGGGGACGAAAAACTGTTTTTT
v_call: TRBV12-3/TRBV12-4; clone_size: -; cdr3_length: 16; j_call: TRBJ2-5; d_call: TRBD2; cdr3_aa: CASSTLTSGMRETQYF; cdr3_nt: TGTGCCAGCAGTACCCTGACTAGCGGGATGAGGGAGACCCAGTACTTC
v_call: TRBV9; clone_size: once; cdr3_length: 16; j_call: TRBJ2-1; d_call: TRBD2; cdr3_aa: CASSYGTSGRAPEQFF; cdr3_nt: TGTGCCAGCAGTTACGGGACTAGCGGGAGGGCCCCTGAGCAGTTCTTC
v_call: TRBV11-2; clone_size: many; cdr3_length: 14; j_call: TRBJ2-1; d_call: -; cdr3_aa: CASSLGGDSSPTFF; cdr3_nt: TGTGCCAGCAGCTTAGGGGGAGACTCCTCTCCGACGTTCTTC
v_call: TRBV12-3/TRBV12-4; clone_size: many; cdr3_length: 13; j_call: TRBJ1-5; d_call: -; cdr3_aa: CAIQAYSNQPQHF; cdr3_nt: TGTGCCATCCAGGCGTATAGCAATCAGCCCCAGCATTTT
v_call: TRBV2; clone_size: -; cdr3_length: 16; j_call: TRBJ1-6; d_call: -; cdr3_aa: CASSGRGAPKNSPLHF; cdr3_nt: TGTGCCAGCAGTGGACGGGGGGCCCCTAAGAATTCACCCCTCCACTTT
v_call: TRBV20-1; clone_size: -; cdr3_length: 14; j_call: TRBJ1-2; d_call: TRBD1; cdr3_aa: CSAREGTGPYGYTF; cdr3_nt: TGCAGTGCTAGAGAGGGGACAGGGCCCTATGGCTACACCTTC
v_call: TRBV7-9; clone_size: few; cdr3_length: 13; j_call: TRBJ2-4; d_call: -; cdr3_aa: CASAALGLGIQYF; cdr3_nt: TGTGCCAGCGCCGCCCTAGGGCTTGGCATTCAGTACTTC
v_call: TRBV3-1; clone_size: many; cdr3_length: 12; j_call: TRBJ1-3; d_call: TRBD1; cdr3_aa: CASSQMGQGQYF; cdr3_nt: TGTGCCAGCAGCCAAATGGGACAGGGGCAATATTTT
v_call: TRBV7-2; clone_size: many; cdr3_length: 15; j_call: TRBJ2-5; d_call: TRBD2; cdr3_aa: CASSSGTRVWETQYF; cdr3_nt: TGTGCCAGCAGTTCCGGGACTAGGGTTTGGGAGACCCAGTACTTC
v_call: TRBV6-1; clone_size: many; cdr3_length: 15; j_call: TRBJ2-7; d_call: TRBD2; cdr3_aa: CASSGAGGTVYEQYF; cdr3_nt: TGTGCCAGCAGTGGAGCGGGAGGGACTGTCTACGAGCAGTACTTC
v_call: TRBV20-1; clone_size: many; cdr3_length: 12; j_call: TRBJ1-1; d_call: -; cdr3_aa: CSAPRRNTEAFF; cdr3_nt: TGCAGTGCCCCGCGAAGGAACACTGAAGCTTTCTTT
v_call: TRBV5-4; clone_size: few; cdr3_length: 15; j_call: TRBJ1-1; d_call: -; cdr3_aa: CASSPPSGRDTEAFF; cdr3_nt: TGTGCCAGCAGCCCCCCGAGCGGAAGAGATACTGAAGCTTTCTTT
v_call: TRBV6-1; clone_size: -; cdr3_length: 15; j_call: TRBJ1-1; d_call: -; cdr3_aa: CASSDGAGLGTEAFF; cdr3_nt: TGTGCCAGCAGTGACGGAGCGGGCTTGGGCACTGAAGCTTTCTTT
v_call: TRBV3-1; clone_size: -; cdr3_length: 16; j_call: TRBJ2-7; d_call: -; cdr3_aa: CASSQVTGTIPYEQYF; cdr3_nt: TGTGCCAGCAGCCAAGTCACAGGGACGATACCCTACGAGCAGTACTTC
v_call: TRBV20-1; clone_size: -; cdr3_length: 15; j_call: TRBJ2-7; d_call: TRBD2; cdr3_aa: CSARDRRLAGVEQYF; cdr3_nt: TGCAGTGCTAGAGATCGACGACTAGCGGGAGTAGAGCAGTACTTC
v_call: TRBV7-9; clone_size: many; cdr3_length: 15; j_call: TRBJ2-7; d_call: -; cdr3_aa: CASSLGGLSSYEQYF; cdr3_nt: TGTGCCAGCAGCTTGGGGGGACTGAGCTCCTACGAGCAGTACTTC